This entry features one T cell receptor (beta chain) sequence. This clone's antigen is unknown. Base qualities were left out, and no much larger clone turns up one base away. All of the isolated RNA was reverse transcribed with the High Capacity cDNA Reverse Transcription Kit, so expressed TCRB transcripts were sequenced. Deep immunoSEQ sequencing was applied to naive, central memory and regulatory T cell samples, giving an average of about 3.57 million total reads per sample. After sorted cells were lysed in RLT buffer, RNA was extracted with DNase-treated RNeasy Micro or Mini kits, with the choice depending on cell number. Each cell subset was processed separately to prevent cross-contamination, with patient and healthy donor samples processed together. Using the immunoSEQ multiplex PCR, TCRB sequences were amplified from cDNA into 87-bp fragments spanning the CDR3 region. The amplicons were sequenced using the Illumina HiSeq platform. As for how the authors treated the data: PCR bias was corrected computationally using synthetic template baselines, and reads within Hamming distance 2 were collapsed, with unmergeable singletons discarded. Reads were aligned to IMGT to assign V, D and J genes, CDR3 length, and insertions or deletions at six rearrangement sites. Within each subset, clonotype counts were normalized to sorted cell number, after which true diversity and Gini coefficients were computed with the tcR R package. The overlap coefficient, calculated on TCRB nucleotide sequences, was used to measure repertoire sharing. TCRdb's version of the immuneACCESS table is confined to in-frame rearrangements and falls short of the full clone set. An unresolved V gene accounts for under half of the shortfall where checked; the remainder is of unknown origin. V, J and clone size are taken as reported in that table, and D and trimming were inferred from the DNA itself. For this sample there are 120,000 to 150,000 clones; 9% to 10% appear just once. The top ten hold 0.65% of the sample.

Taken from cysteine to phenylalanine, the CDR3 has 13 residues. Only CDR3 DNA is held: 39 bases, read in frame from base 1. The trim is 2 bases for V and 2 bases for J, with a gap of 5 bases between the germline ends. CDR1 and CDR2, per the germline V gene, are MNHEY and SVGAGI. This entry is derived from a study of beta chain features in type 1 diabetes (dated by TCRdb to between 2017 and 2018). Regarding the research as a whole: Mean age, gender distribution, total cell number and subset yield were not different between patients and healthy donors. Whereas all 30 or so donors provided naive and central memory subsets, regulatory and stem cell-like memory subsets were isolated from just 8 patients and about 8 healthy donors. A total of 85 million to 110 million sorted cells were examined across all samples, and RNA yield correlated strongly with the number of cells per subset. In the study, TCRB repertoires of sorted circulating CD4+ T cell subsets from recently diagnosed type 1 diabetes patients were compared with those of matched healthy donors. The paper as a whole reports these results and caveats: Because small numbers of individuals were included in the HLA sub-analyses, any influence of HLA type on TCRB rearrangement was left unresolved. Because cDNA rather than genomic DNA was sequenced, highly expressing activated cells could have been over-represented, although no difference in activation and CD3 levels was found between groups. A moderate but significant shortening of TCRB CDR3 length was observed in type 1 diabetes patients in all four CD4+ subsets. At VDJ recombination sites, patients with type 1 diabetes made fewer insertions and deleted more nucleotides, a pattern implying thymic rearrangement abnormalities. Naive, central memory and regulatory TCRB repertoires appeared more similar among patients than among healthy donors. PCR may preferentially amplify shorter templates, but because patient and control samples were amplified and corrected together, any resulting skew would affect both groups equally.

Each donor gave one peripheral blood draw, about 110 mL on average, collected into heparinised tubes. Naive, central memory, regulatory and stem cell-like memory CD4+ T cells were sorted on a BD FACSAria II using a panel including CD45RO, CCR7, CD25, CD127, CD95 and CD27. All sorted populations exceeded 95% purity. Right away, PBMCs were isolated by Lymphoprep density gradient centrifugation and were stained directly, with no culture step. To minimize batch effects, samples were stained and sorted in pairs, one healthy donor with one patient per experiment. This TCR derives from a woman between 35 and 50 years old in good health. This receptor chain uses TRBV6-5 and TRBJ2-3; too little of a D gene remains to name it. Sequenced input: central memory CD4+ T cells from blood. The CDR3 loop reads CASSYTTTDTQYF. The DNA sequence is TGTGCCAGCAGTTACACTACCACAGATACGCAGTATTTT.